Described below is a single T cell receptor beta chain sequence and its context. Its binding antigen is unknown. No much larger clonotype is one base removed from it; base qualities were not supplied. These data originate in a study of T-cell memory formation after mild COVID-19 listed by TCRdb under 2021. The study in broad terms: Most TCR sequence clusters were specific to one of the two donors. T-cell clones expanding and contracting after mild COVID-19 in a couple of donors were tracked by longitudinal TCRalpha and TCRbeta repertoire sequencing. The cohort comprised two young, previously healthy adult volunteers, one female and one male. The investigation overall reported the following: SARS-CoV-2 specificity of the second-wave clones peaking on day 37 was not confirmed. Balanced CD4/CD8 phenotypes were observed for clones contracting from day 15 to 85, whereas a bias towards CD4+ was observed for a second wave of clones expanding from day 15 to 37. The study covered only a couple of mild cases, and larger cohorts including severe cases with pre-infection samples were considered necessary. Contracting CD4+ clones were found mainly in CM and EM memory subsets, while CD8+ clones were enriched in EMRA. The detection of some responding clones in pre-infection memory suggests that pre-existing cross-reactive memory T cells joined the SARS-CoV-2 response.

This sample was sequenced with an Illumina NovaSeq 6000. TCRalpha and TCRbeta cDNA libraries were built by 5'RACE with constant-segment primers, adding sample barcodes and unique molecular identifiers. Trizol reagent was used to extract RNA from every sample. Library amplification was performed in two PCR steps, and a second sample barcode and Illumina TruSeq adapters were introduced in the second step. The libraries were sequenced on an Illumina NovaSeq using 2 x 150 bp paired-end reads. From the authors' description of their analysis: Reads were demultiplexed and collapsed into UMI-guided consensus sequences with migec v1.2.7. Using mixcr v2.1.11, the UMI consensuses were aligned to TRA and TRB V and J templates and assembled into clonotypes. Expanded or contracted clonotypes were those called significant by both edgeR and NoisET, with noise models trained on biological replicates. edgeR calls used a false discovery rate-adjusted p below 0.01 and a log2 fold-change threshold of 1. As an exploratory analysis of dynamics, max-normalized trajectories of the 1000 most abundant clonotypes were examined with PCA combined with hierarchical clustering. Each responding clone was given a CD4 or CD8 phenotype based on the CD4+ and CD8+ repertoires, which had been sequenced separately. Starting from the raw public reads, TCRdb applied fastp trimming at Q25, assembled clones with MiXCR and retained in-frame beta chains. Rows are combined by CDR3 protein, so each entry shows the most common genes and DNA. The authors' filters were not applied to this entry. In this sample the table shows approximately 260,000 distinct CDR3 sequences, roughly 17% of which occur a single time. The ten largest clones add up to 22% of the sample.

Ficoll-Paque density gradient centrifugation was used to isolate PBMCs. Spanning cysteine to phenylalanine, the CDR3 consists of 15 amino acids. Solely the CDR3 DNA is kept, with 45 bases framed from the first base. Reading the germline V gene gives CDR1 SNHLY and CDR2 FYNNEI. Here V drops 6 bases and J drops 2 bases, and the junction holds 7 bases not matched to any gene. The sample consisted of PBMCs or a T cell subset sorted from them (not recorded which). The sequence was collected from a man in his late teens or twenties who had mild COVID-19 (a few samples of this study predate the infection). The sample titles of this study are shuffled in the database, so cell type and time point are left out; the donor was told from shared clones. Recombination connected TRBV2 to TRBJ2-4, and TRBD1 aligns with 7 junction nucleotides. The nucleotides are TGTGCCAGCAGGGAGTACAGGGGTACCAAAAACATTCAGTACTTC. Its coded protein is CASREYRGTKNIQYF.